The 5 T cell receptor beta chains below all came from one sample that was sequenced in a study of T cells in Graves' hyperthyroidism and ophthalmopathy. RNA transcripts yielded amplified TCR beta CDR3 regions. The HTBI set primed first-round TCR CDR3 RT-PCR. TCRdb re-analysed the multiplex PCR reads in MiXCR, keeping a single row per CDR3 protein. The table shows roughly 570,000 distinct CDR3 sequences, with 35% to 55% occurring only once. The sample consisted of peripheral blood or thyroid tissue (not recorded which). All receptors come from a young woman with Graves' hyperthyroidism.

Ten or more counts support this clonotype. This chain joins TRBV3-1 and TRBJ1-4; the D gene is possibly TRBD1 (5 bases). The length of the CDR3 is 13 residues. The V end lost 4 bases, the J end lost 8 bases, and 11 bases lay between the germline ends. CDR1 LGHDT and CDR2 YNNKEL come from the germline V gene (reference sequence). CDR3 DNA: TGTGCCAGCAGCCCCGGGACGGCGGAAAAACTGTTTTTT. Amino acid sequence: CASSPGTAEKLFF.

This clonotype has ten or more counts. The V and J genes are TRBV2 and TRBJ1-3, with D possibly matching TRBD1 (5 bases). The CDR3 contains 14 residues. Trimming stripped 0 bases from V and 4 bases from J, with 7 bases between. Germline CDR1 SNHLY, CDR2 FYNNEI. CDR3 sequence (DNA): TGTGCCAGCAGTGAAGCGGGGGGAGGAAACACCATATATTTT. It specifies CASSEAGGGNTIYF.

The chain couples TRBV20-1 to TRBJ1-1; the D is unclear. V was trimmed by 0 bases and J by 5 bases, leaving 22 bases between them. Germline CDR1 reads DFQATT; CDR2 reads SNEGSKA (reference sequence). The CDR3 has 17 amino acids. The CDR3 sequence is CSARDSGVAGAGTEAFF. For the CDR3, the DNA is TGCAGTGCTAGAGATAGCGGTGTAGCGGGAGCGGGAACTGAAGCTTTCTTT.

This clonotype was seen more than once but under ten times. This chain uses TRBV3-1 with TRBJ1-1; D might be TRBD1 (5 bases). There are 13 residues in the CDR3. Trimming cost V 3 bases and J 10 bases, with 15 bases left between them. CDR1 is LGHDT, CDR2 YNNKEL, per germline (reference sequence). In DNA, the CDR3 is TGTGCCAGCAGCCAGAGTCCCATGGGGGGAGCTTTCTTT. Translation gives CASSQSPMGGAFF.

This clonotype was counted at least ten times. The chain has TRBV7-9 and TRBJ2-2, with 8 bases fitting TRBD2. V was pared by 6 bases and J by 1 base, with 4 bases of the junction left unmatched. CDR1 is SEHNR and CDR2 is FQNEAQ in the germline V gene (reference sequence). The CDR3 extends over 15 amino acids. The CDR3 DNA sequence: TGTGCCAGCAGTACCACTAGCGGGAACACCGGGGAGCTGTTTTTT. Amino acid sequence: CASSTTSGNTGELFF.